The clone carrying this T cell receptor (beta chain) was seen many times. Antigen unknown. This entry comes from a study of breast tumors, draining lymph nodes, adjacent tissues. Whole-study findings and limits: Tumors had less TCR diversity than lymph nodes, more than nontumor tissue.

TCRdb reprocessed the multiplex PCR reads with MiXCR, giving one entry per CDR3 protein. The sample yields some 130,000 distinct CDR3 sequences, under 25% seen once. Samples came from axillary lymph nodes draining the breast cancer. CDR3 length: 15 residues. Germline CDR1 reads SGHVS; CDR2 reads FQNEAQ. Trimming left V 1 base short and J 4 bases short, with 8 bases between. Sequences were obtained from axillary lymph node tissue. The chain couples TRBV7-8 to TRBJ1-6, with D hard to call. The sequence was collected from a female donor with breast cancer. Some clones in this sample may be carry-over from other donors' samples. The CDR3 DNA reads TGTGCCAGCAGCTTAGGGACGCTTTATAATTCACCCCTCCACTTT. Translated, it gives CASSLGTLYNSPLHF.